A single sample gave rise to the 19 T cell receptor beta chains below, sequenced in a study of cytomegalovirus exposure and HLA in healthy donors. With 60 Vbeta and 13 Jbeta primers, the PCR was carried out. Method: immunoSEQ multiplex PCR; TCRdb's copy keeps in-frame clones and lacks some. The data hold approximately 160,000 clones, with around three quarters observed a single time. Sequencing input: PBMCs. The receptors derive from a man aged 35 to 55 in good health and CMV-seronegative.

V and J are TRBV7-6 and TRBJ2-1; 10 positions agree with TRBD2. Germline CDR1 SGHVS, CDR2 FNYEAQ. J lost 5 bases, V lost 6 bases, and 7 bases had no gene match. This CDR3 has 15 amino acids. CDR3 sequence reads: CASSRRGLANNEQFF. As DNA, the CDR3 is TGTGCCAGCAGTCGGCGGGGACTAGCGAACAATGAGCAGTTCTTC. Full variable domain (remainder filled in from reference TRBV7-6 and TRBJ2-1): GAGVSQSPRYKVTKRGQDVALRCDPISGHVSLYWYRQALGQGPEFLTYFNYEAQQDKSGLPNDRFSAERPEGSISTLTIQRTEQRDSAMYRCASSRRGLANNEQFFGPGTRLTVL.

The V and J genes are TRBV18 and TRBJ1-4; tentatively, D is TRBD1 (6 bases). Between the trimmed V and J ends, which lost 4 bases and 5 bases, there was a span of 8 bases. Per the germline V gene, CDR1 is KGHSH and CDR2 is LQKENI. This CDR3 spans 13 amino acids. The CDR3 here is CASSRGQNEKLFF. CDR3 bases: TGTGCCAGCTCACGCGGACAGAATGAAAAACTGTTTTTT.

The genes are TRBV5-1 and TRBJ1-1, with 7 bases that match TRBD1. Germline CDR1 and CDR2: SGHRS and YFSETQ. Trimming took 1 base from V and 5 from J; bases not matched to a gene: 5. This CDR3 spans 14 amino acids. The CDR3 here is CASSLSQGGTEAFF. The CDR3, as DNA: TGCGCCAGCAGCTTGAGCCAGGGGGGAACTGAAGCTTTCTTT.

The chain uses TRBV15 and TRBJ2-2; D is unclear. The CDR3 covers 17 residues. V was trimmed by 1 base and J by 7 bases, leaving 19 bases between them. Germline assignment: CDR1 LNHNV and CDR2 YYDKDF (reference sequence). The CDR3 protein is CATSRVRTGGVSGELFF. The CDR3 DNA is TGTGCCACCAGCAGAGTTCGCACGGGTGGTGTTAGCGGGGAGCTGTTTTTT.

This chain uses TRBV5-1 with TRBJ2-2; the match to TRBD2 covers 9 bases. The junction had 5 bases not matched to a gene; V was cut back by 2 bases and J by 3 bases. Germline CDR1 is SGHRS and CDR2 is YFSETQ. This CDR3 is built from 16 residues. The CDR3, as DNA: TGCGCCAGCAGCTTAATAGCGGGAGCGGACACCGGGGAGCTGTTTTTT. Translated: CASSLIAGADTGELFF.

This rearrangement joins TRBV7-9 to TRBJ1-4; 10 bases agree with TRBD1. Germline V gives CDR1 SEHNR, CDR2 FQNEAQ (reference sequence). The CDR3 length is 18 residues. Unmatched junction bases numbered 7, after V lost 1 base and J lost 2 bases. Here the CDR3 DNA reads TGTGCCAGCAGCTTAGGCCTGACAGGGGGCGGCACTAATGAAAAACTGTTTTTT. It encodes CASSLGLTGGGTNEKLFF.

The table lists this clone with a count of one. This CDR3 reads CASSFTGFNEKLFF. The DNA for the CDR3 is TGTGCCAGCAGCTTTACAGGGTTTAATGAAAAACTGTTTTTT. This sequence joins TRBV7-9 and TRBJ1-4, with a tentative D call TRBD1 (6 bases). Trimming took off 3 bases at V and 4 bases at J, with 9 bases between the two ends. The CDR3 extends over 14 amino acids. Germline CDR1 is SEHNR and CDR2 is FQNEAQ (reference sequence).

The V and J genes are TRBV5-1 and TRBJ1-3; 8 bases line up with TRBD1. Trimming removed 5 bases from V and 4 bases from J; junction bases left unmatched: 2. From germline, CDR1 is SGHRS and CDR2 YFSETQ. This CDR3 has 13 residues. The CDR3 reads CASRDREGNTIYF. CDR3 DNA: TGCGCCAGCAGGGACAGGGAAGGAAACACCATATATTTT. Looking up the rest from reference TRBV5-1 and TRBJ1-3 gives the full variable domain: KAGVTQTPRYLIKTRGQQVTLSCSPISGHRSVSWYQQTPGQGLQFLFEYFSETQRNKGNFPGRFSGRQFSNSRSEMNVSTLELGDSALYLCASRDREGNTIYFGEGSWLTVV.

This clone was recorded once. The chain employs TRBV4-2 and TRBJ2-3, with 10 bases fitting TRBD2. The length of the CDR3 is 19 residues. With V trimmed by 0 bases and J by 2 bases, 11 bases remained unmatched. Germline CDR1 is LGHNA and CDR2 is YNFKEQ. The CDR3 protein is CASSQDYTSGVVNTDTQYF. CDR3 sequence (DNA): TGTGCCAGCAGCCAAGATTACACTAGCGGGGTAGTAAACACAGATACGCAGTATTTT.

This chain links TRBV27 with TRBJ2-1; TRBD2 aligns across 9 bases. The CDR3 covers 14 residues. CDR1 is MNHEY, CDR2 SMNVEV, per germline (reference sequence). The ends lost 6 bases at V and 2 bases at J; junction bases unmatched: 2. The CDR3 nucleotides are TGTGCCAGCAGAGTAGCGGGAGCCTACAATGAGCAGTTCTTC. It encodes CASRVAGAYNEQFF.

This clone was observed a handful of times. This chain joins TRBV5-5 and TRBJ2-3; unclear D gene. CDR1 and CDR2 (germline): SGHKS, YYEKEE (reference sequence). The CDR3 contains 15 residues. Trimming stripped 3 bases from V and 0 bases from J, with 11 bases between. CDR3 sequence (DNA): TGTGCCAGCAGCTCCACTTATTCTAGCACAGATACGCAGTATTTT. This gives the protein CASSSTYSSTDTQYF. Drawing the rest from reference TRBV5-5 and TRBJ2-3, the complete variable domain is DAGVTQSPTHLIKTRGQQVTLRCSPISGHKSVSWYQQVLGQGPQFIFQYYEKEERGRGNFPDRFSARQFPNYSSELNVNALLLGDSALYLCASSSTYSSTDTQYFGPGTRLTVL.

This clone showed up just a few times. The chain combines TRBV18 with TRBJ1-1, with D tentatively TRBD1 (6 bases). The CDR3 loop spans 14 amino acids. Germline V lookup: CDR1 KGHSH, CDR2 LQKENI. V was pared by 2 bases and J by 3 bases, with 10 bases between. CDR3 protein: CASSPSEGDTEAFF. The CDR3 DNA reads as TGTGCCAGCTCACCAAGTGAGGGGGACACTGAAGCTTTCTTT.

This clone was seen only a few times. The chain joins TRBV6-1 to TRBJ2-1; TRBD1 is a possible D gene (5 bases). This CDR3 is 11 amino acids long. The V end was cut by 6 bases, the J end by 14 bases, with 14 bases between. Germline V gives CDR1 MNHNS, CDR2 SASEGT. Written as DNA, the CDR3 is TGTGCCAGCAGCGCCCCGACAGTGAAGTTCTTC. It specifies CASSAPTVKFF.

The chain joins TRBV7-2 to TRBJ2-1, with TRBD2 matching 7 bases. Germline V CDR1 and CDR2: SGHTA, FQGNSA. V dropped 7 bases and J dropped 9; count of bases not matched to a gene: 12. The CDR3 runs to 14 residues. This CDR3 is CASITGLKGGEQFF. In DNA, the CDR3 is TGTGCCAGCATAACGGGACTAAAGGGCGGTGAGCAGTTCTTC.

In regard to this clone: The junction departs from the called germline gene at one end, perhaps through a read error. The chain uses TRBV4-1 and TRBJ2-7; the match to TRBD1 covers 9 bases. Germline lookup yields CDR1 MGHRA and CDR2 YSYEKL. The CDR3 is 18 amino acids. CDR3 sequence (DNA): TGCGCCGGCAGCCAAGTCTCCGAGGGGGACAGGGCTCTCTACGAGCAGTACTTC. It specifies CAGSQVSEGDRALYEQYF.

In DNA form, the CDR3 reads TGCGCCAGCAGCTTAGGCGACTCCCGGGAGACCCAGTACTTC. It specifies CASSLGDSRETQYF. The V and J genes are TRBV5-1 and TRBJ2-5; D is ambiguous. With 2 bases removed from V and 5 bases from J, the gap between germline ends came to 13 bases. The length of the CDR3 is 14 residues. Germline loops: CDR1 SGHRS, CDR2 YFSETQ.

V and J are TRBV25-1 and TRBJ1-6; D call uncertain. Trimming stripped 2 bases from V and 7 bases from J, with 12 bases between. Germline CDR1 and CDR2: MGHDK and SYGVNS. The CDR3 extends over 15 amino acids. CDR3 in DNA: TGTGCCAGCAGTGAAAGCGGTAGAAAGAATTCACCCCTCCACTTT. Translated, it gives CASSESGRKNSPLHF.

The V call is TRBV27, the J call TRBJ1-5, with D possibly being TRBD1 (5 bases). CDR1 is MNHEY, CDR2 SMNVEV, per germline (reference sequence). Trimming took off 3 bases at V and 7 bases at J, with 19 bases between the two ends. CDR3 length: 16 residues. CDR3 region: CASSFSSGDSGQPQHF. CDR3 bases: TGTGCCAGCAGTTTTTCCTCGGGCGACTCAGGGCAGCCCCAGCATTTT.

This chain uses TRBV18 with TRBJ1-2; 8 nucleotides agree with TRBD1. Germline assignment: CDR1 KGHSH and CDR2 LQKENI. The ends lost 3 bases at V and 6 bases at J; junction bases unmatched: 6. This CDR3 region has 14 residues. The CDR3 DNA reads TGTGCCAGCTCACCCGCGGACAGGGTAGATGGCTACACCTTC. Protein: CASSPADRVDGYTF.